This T cell receptor beta chain originates from a study of early T cells in non-severe SARS-CoV-2 infection. TCRdb re-called the 5' RACE reads through MiXCR, storing one row per CDR3 protein. This sample has roughly 35,000 distinct CDR3 sequences, with around 7% found just once. This clonotype has a count of ten or more. At one of its ends the junction is not consistent with the germline gene, which may arise from a read error. The sequencing input was whole blood. The TCR sequence derives from an adult who was a healthcare worker with PCR-confirmed SARS-CoV-2 infection or an uninfected control (not recorded which).

The CDR3 sequence: CASSPPGLGTDTQYF. The CDR3 coding sequence is TGTGCCAGCTCGCCACCGGGACTAGGCACAGATACGCAGTATTTT. The J gene is TRBJ2-3, the V gene TRBV18; the match to TRBD2 covers 8 bases. This CDR3 spans 15 amino acids. CDR1 is KGHSH, CDR2 LQKENI, per germline.